This T cell receptor (beta chain) was sequenced for a study of T cell changes during pregnancy in multiple sclerosis (dated by TCRdb to about 2019). Regarding the research as a whole: In women with multiple sclerosis, the researchers looked at how the T cell repertoire shifted as pregnancy progressed.

Concerning this clone itself: Its antigen target is currently unknown. No base quality values were provided; no much bigger clone lies one nucleotide off.

The CDR1 and CDR2 encoded by the germline V gene (reference sequence) are LNHNV and YYDKDF. V and J lose 4 bases and 4 bases, and a span of 19 bases separates them. The CDR3, from cysteine to phenylalanine, totals 16 residues. Only the CDR3 part of the read is kept: 48 bases, read in frame from the first base. Receptor libraries were prepared by the immunoSEQ multiplex PCR assay. TCRdb's version of the immuneACCESS table is confined to in-frame rearrangements and falls short of the full clone set. An unresolved V gene accounts for under half of the shortfall where checked; the remainder is of unknown origin. This sample comprises roughly 41,000 clones, 85% to 95% of them detected only once. The ten top clones hold 6.5% to 9% of the sample.

The sequencing here drew on CD8+ T cells from peripheral blood mononuclear cells, taken in the third trimester of pregnancy. The sequence was obtained from a female donor with multiple sclerosis, enrolled in a pregnancy study. The V gene is TRBV15 and the J gene is TRBJ1-2; TRBD1 is a possible D gene, resting on 6 matching bases. The DNA sequence is TGTGCCACCAGCATAACCAGGACAGACCTCACCTATGGCTACACCTTC. The resulting protein is CATSITRTDLTYGYTF.